The 22 T cell receptor beta chains presented below share a single source sample, sequenced in a study of cytomegalovirus exposure and HLA in healthy donors (dated by TCRdb to about 2017). Library generation was performed with the immunoSEQ multiplex PCR assay. For the multiplex PCR, a mixture combining 60 forward primers for TCR Vbeta segments and 13 reverse primers for TCR Jbeta segments was used. In its TCRdb copy, this immuneACCESS table keeps in-frame sequences only and misses some clones. Where compared with another copy, unresolved V genes explain less than half of these, and the others have no known cause. The sample table contains 210,000 or so clones; only one count was recorded for 76% of them. Together, the top ten hold 0.63% of the sample. Sequencing input: PBMCs. All receptors derive from a man younger than 30 in good health and CMV-seronegative.

The chain links TRBV5-1 to TRBJ2-7; weak D call: TRBD2 (6 bases). Trimming took off 1 base at V and 3 bases at J, with 11 bases between the two ends. Germline CDR1 and CDR2: SGHRS and YFSETQ. CDR3 size: 14 residues. In DNA form, the CDR3 reads TGCGCCAGCAGCTTGAGGTTGCGGGACTACGAGCAGTACTTC. Translating gives CASSLRLRDYEQYF.

This sequence joins TRBV6-5 and TRBJ1-2, with 7 bases matching TRBD1. The CDR3 loop spans 14 amino acids. CDR1 and CDR2 (germline): MNHEY, SVGAGI. With 6 bases clipped from V and 8 bases from J, the junction kept 12 bases outside the gene matches. The CDR3 DNA follows: TGTGCCAGCAGACTACACACAGGGGCTGGCGGCTACACCTTC. Residues: CASRLHTGAGGYTF.

The chain combines TRBV5-1 with TRBJ2-3; 7 bases agree with TRBD2. CDR3 size: 17 residues. Germline loops: CDR1 SGHRS, CDR2 YFSETQ. V dropped 0 bases and J dropped 3; count of bases not matched to a gene: 10. CDR3 amino acids: CASSLGIAGFITDTQYF. DNA of the CDR3: TGCGCCAGCAGCTTGGGGATAGCGGGCTTTATTACAGATACGCAGTATTTT.

The V gene is TRBV21-1, the J gene TRBJ2-7; the table's D gene call, TRBD1, was not cross checked with the DNA. TRBV21-1 is given as a pseudogene. The CDR3 length is 13 residues. The CDR3 reads CASSPGGTYEQYF. The CDR3 region has the DNA TGTGCCAGCAGCCCAGGGGGAACCTACGAGCAGTACTTC.

The chain uses TRBV9 and TRBJ1-2; 7 nucleotides agree with TRBD1. The J segment lost 1 base and the V segment lost 4 bases, leaving 10 bases of the junction unmatched. CDR3 size: 16 residues. Germline V gene lookup returns CDR1 SGDLS and CDR2 YYNGEE. The CDR3 DNA reads as TGTGCCAGCAGCTCGAGATCCCCAGGGGGTAACTATGGCTACACCTTC. Protein: CASSSRSPGGNYGYTF.

This rearrangement joins TRBV5-1 to TRBJ2-1; possible D gene TRBD2, 7 bases. This CDR3 spans 17 amino acids. The V gene's germline CDR1 is SGHRS and CDR2 YFSETQ. V shed 5 bases and J shed 3 bases, with 21 bases lying between them. The CDR3 reads CASSPLGGPSVYNEQFF. CDR3 DNA: TGCGCCAGCAGTCCCCTCGGGGGGCCTTCGGTCTACAATGAGCAGTTCTTC. The full variable domain, in which reference TRBV5-1 and TRBJ2-1 provide the parts outside the CDR3, is KAGVTQTPRYLIKTRGQQVTLSCSPISGHRSVSWYQQTPGQGLQFLFEYFSETQRNKGNFPGRFSGRQFSNSRSEMNVSTLELGDSALYLCASSPLGGPSVYNEQFFGPGTRLTVL.

Concerning this clone: Germline and junction disagree at one end, which may indicate a read error. This chain connects TRBV7-7 to TRBJ2-3, with D maybe TRBD1 (5 bases). The CDR3 covers 14 residues. Germline V gene sequence: CDR1 SSHAT, CDR2 FNYEAQ (reference sequence). CDR3 loop: CASSLGALSDTQYF. The DNA of the CDR3 is TGTGCTAGCAGCTTAGGGGCCCTATCCGATACGCAGTATTTT.

The chain is built from TRBV21-1 and TRBJ1-1. TRBV21-1 is a listed pseudogene. This CDR3 has 16 residues. The CDR3 here is CASSKVGREAITEAFF. The DNA of the CDR3 is TGTGCCAGCAGCAAAGTAGGCAGGGAGGCGATCACTGAAGCTTTCTTT.

V gene TRBV7-6 combines with J gene TRBJ2-3; TRBD2 aligns across 13 bases. Germline CDR1 reads SGHVS; CDR2 reads FNYEAQ. The CDR3 sequence is 18 residues long. The trim removed 1 base at V and 3 bases at J, leaving 7 bases unmatched. CDR3 amino acids: CASSLGTSGRVWTDTQYF. The CDR3 bases are TGTGCCAGCAGCTTAGGGACTAGCGGGAGAGTGTGGACAGATACGCAGTATTTT.

V is TRBV9 and J is TRBJ2-2; TRBD2 might be the D (6 bases). V lost 0 bases to trimming and J lost 3 bases, with 9 bases between them. CDR1 is SGDLS, CDR2 YYNGEE, per germline. CDR3 length equals 15 residues. CDR3 DNA: TGTGCCAGCAGCGTAGGACTAGAGTACACCGGGGAGCTGTTTTTT. Protein sequence: CASSVGLEYTGELFF.

V usage is TRBV29-1 and J usage is TRBJ2-7; possible D gene TRBD1, 7 bases. Germline V gene lookup returns CDR1 SQVTM and CDR2 ANQGSEA. This CDR3 has 14 amino acids. V was pared by 8 bases and J by 3 bases, with 20 bases between. The CDR3 is CSFSQGGQIYEQYF. The CDR3 DNA reads as TGCAGCTTCTCCCAGGGGGGACAGATCTACGAGCAGTACTTC.

The chain joins TRBV7-3 to TRBJ2-3, with 8 bases lining up with TRBD1. This CDR3 is 15 amino acids long. Per the germline V gene, CDR1 is SGHTA and CDR2 is FQGTGA. Trimming removed 3 bases from V and 3 bases from J; junction bases left unmatched: 5. CDR3 bases: TGTGCCAGCAGCTTCCGAGGACAGGGAACAGATACGCAGTATTTT. This encodes CASSFRGQGTDTQYF.

V gene TRBV28 combines with J gene TRBJ1-4; D not resolved. Per the germline V gene, CDR1 is MDHEN and CDR2 is SYDVKM. This CDR3 has 15 amino acids. V gave up 5 bases and J gave up 1 base, with 11 bases separating them. Written as DNA, the CDR3 is TGTGCCAGCAGTCCCCCTCGTAGAACTAATGAAAAACTGTTTTTT. Translated: CASSPPRRTNEKLFF.

This chain links TRBV6-6 with TRBJ1-2; maybe TRBD1 (5 bases). The CDR3 runs 13 residues. Germline V lookup: CDR1 MNHNY, CDR2 SVGAGI (reference sequence). V lost 3 bases, J lost 6 bases, and 11 bases lay in between. The CDR3: CASSYLGGDGYTF. CDR3 coding DNA: TGTGCCAGCAGTTATCTGGGAGGGGATGGCTACACCTTC.

This clone occurred a few times. This chain joins TRBV2 and TRBJ1-4; no definite D call. This CDR3 is built from 14 residues. The germline CDR1 and CDR2 sequences are SNHLY and FYNNEI. Trimming pared 4 bases from V and 5 bases from J, leaving 11 bases between. CDR3 nucleotides: TGTGCCAGCAGTGGGCGACGGGGAAATGAAAAACTGTTTTTT. Protein sequence: CASSGRRGNEKLFF.

For this clone: The identical CDR3 is also encoded by other nucleotide sequences in the sample. The CDR3 sequence is CASSDEGDTQYF. The CDR3 nucleotides are TGCGCCAGCAGCGATGAGGGCGATACGCAGTATTTT. This chain uses TRBV5-1 with TRBJ2-3, with D possibly matching TRBD2 (5 bases). With 4 bases removed from V and 6 bases from J, the gap between germline ends came to 9 bases. CDR3 length: 12 amino acids. The V gene's germline CDR1 is SGHRS and CDR2 YFSETQ.

This clone was detected a few times. The chain's CDR3 is CAISGGWTSLFEQYF. The CDR3, as DNA: TGTGCCATCAGTGGGGGTTGGACATCGTTATTCGAGCAGTACTTC. V is TRBV10-3 and J is TRBJ2-7; maybe TRBD1 (5 bases). CDR3 size: 15 residues. CDR1 and CDR2 from the germline V gene are ENHRY and SYGVKD. Trimming removed 4 bases from V and 6 bases from J, with 19 bases in between.

The rearrangement links TRBV6-1 to TRBJ2-7; TRBD2 agrees at 13 bases. CDR1 MNHNS and CDR2 SASEGT come from the germline V gene. After removal of 6 bases from V and 2 bases from J, the junction contained 4 bases not matched to a gene. This CDR3 spans 15 amino acids. CDR3 region: CASSEGTSGTYEQYF. CDR3 nucleotides: TGTGCCAGCAGCGAGGGGACTAGCGGGACCTACGAGCAGTACTTC.

This chain uses TRBV7-3 with TRBJ2-5, with D unresolved. The germline CDR1 and CDR2 sequences are SGHTA and FQGTGA. The CDR3 runs to 12 residues. Trimming pared 5 bases from V and 7 bases from J, leaving 11 bases between. For the CDR3, the DNA is TGTGCCAGCAGCCCAACTCGAGGGACCCAGTACTTC. Translation: CASSPTRGTQYF.

This sequence joins TRBV5-1 and TRBJ1-1, with 11 bases identical to TRBD1. Germline CDR1 reads SGHRS; CDR2 reads YFSETQ. This CDR3 has 22 amino acids. V lost 4 bases to trimming and J lost 3 bases; unmatched junction nucleotides: 26. The CDR3 loop reads CASSERTGGLVRGLGGDTEAFF. DNA of the CDR3: TGCGCCAGCAGCGAGAGGACAGGGGGCCTCGTCCGTGGCTTAGGAGGGGACACTGAAGCTTTCTTT.

The gene calls are TRBV2 and TRBJ2-7; 10 positions match TRBD2. The V segment lost 3 bases and the J segment 3 bases; nucleotides outside the gene matches: 11. The CDR3 has 17 amino acids. Germline V lookup: CDR1 SNHLY, CDR2 FYNNEI. The CDR3 nucleotides read TGTGCCAGCAGTGATTTGCTAGCGGGAGAAAGGCGCTACGAGCAGTACTTC. Its protein is CASSDLLAGERRYEQYF.

V gene TRBV4-1 combines with J gene TRBJ2-3; 10 positions agree with TRBD2. The CDR3 runs 18 residues. V lost 4 bases, J lost 0 bases, and 10 bases stayed unmatched. Germline V gene data show CDR1 as MGHRA and CDR2 as YSYEKL. The CDR3 DNA follows: TGCGCCAGCAGCCGAATCCCGTCACTAGCGGGAAGCACAGATACGCAGTATTTT. This encodes CASSRIPSLAGSTDTQYF.